These 8 T cell receptor beta chains were all obtained from the same sample, sequenced in a study of early T cells in non-severe SARS-CoV-2 infection. From the 5' RACE reads, TCRdb called clonotypes with MiXCR, one entry per CDR3 protein. The repertoire has around 77,000 distinct CDR3 sequences, around 9.1% of them found once; the top ten carry 6% to 8.5%. Source: whole blood, taken at baseline. The receptors shown here come from an adult who was a healthcare worker with PCR-confirmed SARS-CoV-2 infection or an uninfected control (not recorded which).

The rearrangement uses TRBV6-1 and TRBJ1-5; the D is unclear. From germline, CDR1 is MNHNS and CDR2 SASEGT. Trimming removed 9 bases at V and 0 bases at J, with 15 bases between. This CDR3 comprises 15 residues. The DNA for the CDR3 is TGTGCCAGTCGAAGTGTTGTACCTAGCAATCAGCCCCAGCATTTT. Amino acid sequence: CASRSVVPSNQPQHF.

The genes are TRBV7-2 and TRBJ2-1; 9 bases match TRBD2. V dropped 4 bases and J dropped 3; count of bases not matched to a gene: 4. This CDR3 has 15 residues. Germline V gene data show CDR1 as SGHTA and CDR2 as FQGNSA. In DNA, the CDR3 is TGTGCCAGCAGCTCCGGACTAGCGCTCTACAATGAGCAGTTCTTC. Protein sequence: CASSSGLALYNEQFF.

The chain combines TRBV30 with TRBJ1-5; D remains unclear. Germline V CDR1 and CDR2: GTSNPN, SVGIG (reference sequence). Trimming took 1 base from V and 6 from J, leaving 4 bases between them. The CDR3 has 11 amino acids. CDR3 sequence (DNA): TGTGCCTGGAGTGAGCGTCAGCCCCAGCATTTT. Amino acid sequence: CAWSERQPQHF.

This clonotype was recorded many times. V and J are TRBV29-1 and TRBJ1-2; a possible D gene is TRBD1 (5 bases). The V end was cut by 8 bases, the J end by 3 bases, with 13 bases between. The CDR3 extends over 12 amino acids. Germline CDR1 is SQVTM and CDR2 is ANQGSEA. The CDR3 DNA is TGCAGCATCCAGGGCGACGACTATGGCTACACCTTC. Protein: CSIQGDDYGYTF.

The rearrangement joins TRBV25-1 to TRBJ1-1, with D possibly TRBD1 on 5 matching bases. V was clipped by 3 bases and J by 4 bases, with 15 bases between them. The germline V gene encodes CDR1 MGHDK and CDR2 SYGVNS. The CDR3 is made up of 15 amino acids. In DNA, the CDR3 is TGTGCCAGCAGTGATGCCGTGGGGCCCTTCACTGAAGCTTTCTTT. Its translation: CASSDAVGPFTEAFF.

This clonotype is judged medium-sized (0.01 to 0.1%). This chain joins TRBV29-1 and TRBJ1-4; tentatively, D is TRBD1 (5 bases). The CDR3 has 14 amino acids. V dropped 2 bases and J dropped 7 bases, with 14 bases sitting between them. CDR1 is SQVTM and CDR2 is ANQGSEA in the germline V gene. The CDR3 nucleotides are TGCAGCGTTGAACTGGTAGGGGATGCTGAAAAACTGTTTTTT. Protein sequence: CSVELVGDAEKLFF. The entire variable domain, with the rest obtained from reference TRBV29-1 and TRBJ1-4, is as follows: SAVISQKPSRDICQRGTSLTIQCQVDSQVTMMFWYRQQPGQSLTLIATANQGSEATYESGFVIDKFPISRPNLTFSTLTVSNMSPEDSSIYLCSVELVGDAEKLFFGSGTQLSVL.

The chain employs TRBV3-1 and TRBJ1-3; D unresolved. CDR3 length: 15 amino acids. Germline CDR1 and CDR2: LGHDT and YNNKEL (reference sequence). V was clipped by 2 bases and J by 8 bases, with 16 bases between them. For the CDR3, the DNA is TGTGCCAGCAGCCAAACCCGCGAAGCCCGAGACACCATATATTTT. It encodes CASSQTREARDTIYF.

The chain employs TRBV5-1 and TRBJ1-6; tentative D call: TRBD1 (5 bases). The CDR3 runs 16 residues. CDR1 and CDR2 from the germline V gene are SGHRS and YFSETQ. The V gene lost 2 bases and the J gene lost 5 bases, with 14 bases spanning the gap. DNA of the CDR3: TGCGCCAGCAGCTTTGGAGGGACGTTTAATAATTCACCCCTCCACTTT. Amino acids: CASSFGGTFNNSPLHF.